This TCR beta chain emerged from a study of T cells in Graves' hyperthyroidism and ophthalmopathy. Stable disease denoted Graves' hyperthyroidism without ophthalmopathy progression within 18 months. Study-level findings and limits: Blood also carried most thyroid clonotypes expanded above 0.001.

Template material for amplifying TCR beta CDR3 regions consisted of RNA transcripts. RT-PCR in the first round (using the HTBI primer set) targeted the TCR CDR3. TCRdb recomputed calls from the multiplex PCR reads with MiXCR, one row per CDR3 protein. This sample yields around 560,000 distinct CDR3 sequences, of which over 15% are seen a single time; under 20% belongs to the top ten. The table lists this clonotype with a few counts. Its antigen remains unidentified. Trimming stripped 0 bases from V and 6 bases from J, with 11 bases between. The CDR3 is 14 amino acids. CDR1 is LNHNV and CDR2 is YYDKDF in the germline V gene (reference sequence).

The receptor was derived from a woman between 18 and 29 years old with Graves' hyperthyroidism. Sequencing was carried out using blood. The rearrangement uses TRBV15 and TRBJ1-2, with D perhaps TRBD1 (6 bases). This CDR3 is CATSRDRQVHGYTF. DNA of the CDR3: TGTGCCACCAGCAGAGATCGACAGGTCCATGGCTACACCTTC.